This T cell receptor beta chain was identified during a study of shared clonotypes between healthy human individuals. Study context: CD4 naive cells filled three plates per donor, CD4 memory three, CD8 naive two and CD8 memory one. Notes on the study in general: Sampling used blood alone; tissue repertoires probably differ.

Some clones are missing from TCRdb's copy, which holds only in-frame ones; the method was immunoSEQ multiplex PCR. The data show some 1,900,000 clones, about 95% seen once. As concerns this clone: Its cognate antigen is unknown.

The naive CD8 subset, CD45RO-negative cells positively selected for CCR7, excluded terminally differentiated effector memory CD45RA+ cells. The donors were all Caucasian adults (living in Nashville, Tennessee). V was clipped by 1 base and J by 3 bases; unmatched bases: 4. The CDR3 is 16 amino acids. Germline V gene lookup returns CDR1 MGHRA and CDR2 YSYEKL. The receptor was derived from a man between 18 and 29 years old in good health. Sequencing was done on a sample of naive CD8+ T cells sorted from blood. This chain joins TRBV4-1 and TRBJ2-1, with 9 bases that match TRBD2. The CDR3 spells CASSQVETSGYNEQFF. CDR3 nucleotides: TGCGCCAGCAGCCAAGTGGAGACTAGCGGCTACAATGAGCAGTTCTTC.